These T cell receptor beta chains were read from a single sample in a study of cytomegalovirus exposure and HLA in healthy donors. Here immunoSEQ multiplex PCR was the method, and the copy in TCRdb shows in-frame clones only, minus some. The sample holds some 130,000 clones, over 70% seen once. Sequencing input: PBMCs. These receptors came from a man aged 40-49 years in good health and CMV-seronegative. CDR3s include the opening cysteine and the closing phenylalanine or tryptophan. D genes are given only for firm matches.

d_call,v_call,cdr3_length,j_call,cdr3_aa,cdr3_nt
NA,TRBV30,13,TRBJ2-7,CAWRLQGPYEQYF,TGTGCCTGGAGACTACAGGGTCCCTACGAGCAGTACTTC
TRBD1,TRBV7-9,15,TRBJ1-1,CASSYGTGVGTEAFF,TGTGCCAGCAGCTACGGGACAGGGGTGGGCACTGAAGCTTTCTTT
NA,TRBV7-3,15,TRBJ2-3,CASSLQGRGTDTQYF,TGTGCCAGCAGCTTACAGGGTCGCGGCACAGATACGCAGTATTTT
NA,TRBV10-2,16,TRBJ1-5,CASSELTGIGSQPQHF,TGCGCCAGCAGTGAGCTAACAGGGATTGGTAGTCAGCCCCAGCATTTT
NA,TRBV5-1,15,TRBJ1-2,CASSLLTGWNYGYTF,TGCGCCAGCAGCTTGTTGACGGGTTGGAACTATGGCTACACCTTC
NA,TRBV4-1,15,TRBJ1-3,CASSLRTGTGNTIYF,TGCGCCAGCAGCCTGAGAACAGGGACTGGAAACACCATATATTTT
TRBD2,TRBV6-6,15,TRBJ2-7,CASSYSTGGHYEQYF,TGTGCCAGCAGTTACTCGACGGGGGGTCACTACGAGCAGTACTTC
TRBD1,TRBV6-5,14,TRBJ2-7,CASSYGGQIYEQYF,TGTGCCAGCAGTTACGGGGGACAGATTTACGAGCAGTACTTC
TRBD1,TRBV9,14,TRBJ1-1,CASSPQTGRTEAFF,TGTGCCAGCAGCCCCCAGACAGGGCGCACTGAAGCTTTCTTT
TRBD1,TRBV19,14,TRBJ1-2,CASTPGQFTYGYTF,TGTGCCAGTACCCCGGGACAGTTTACCTATGGCTACACCTTC
TRBD2,TRBV2,15,TRBJ2-5,CASSVLAGGQETQYF,TGTGCCAGCAGTGTACTAGCGGGAGGGCAAGAGACCCAGTACTTC
NA,TRBV6-1,13,TRBJ2-7,CASSVEADYEQYF,TGTGCCAGCAGTGTTGAGGCCGACTACGAGCAGTACTTC